The source of this TCR beta chain is a study of shared clonotypes between healthy human individuals. On the study more broadly: The study used three CD4 naive, three CD4 memory, two CD8 naive and one CD8 memory plate per donor. Study outcomes and limitations: Shared clonotypes across all four donors exceeded non-shared ones in generation probability. The donor pool, a small one, limited the genetic and exposure-history diversity represented. Estimated clonotype richness was generally higher in naive than memory subsets.

This clone was counted once. Its antigen is unidentified. The length of the CDR3 is 15 residues. Clones were read by immunoSEQ multiplex PCR, and TCRdb kept only the in-frame ones, dropping some. In the table there are over a million clones, roughly 80% of which are singletons. Sequencing input: memory CD4+ T cells sorted from blood. Documented subset: CD45RA-negative fraction. The chain employs TRBV1 and TRBJ2-7. TRBV1 is a pseudogene segment. The sequence was obtained from a man between 18 and 29 years old in good health. The CDR3 here is CTSSQPPEWADEQYF. CDR3 sequence (DNA): TGCACCAGCAGCCAACCCCCGGAGTGGGCCGACGAGCAGTACTTC.